This TCR beta chain was retrieved from a study of Tregs in tolerant kidney transplant recipients. Remarks on this clone: Its antigen is unknown.

Related graft donors supplied nonmyeloablative bone marrow transplants, and mixed chimerism was transient. Unstimulated Tregs (CD4+CD25+CD127-) and CD4+CD25- non-Tregs were sorted from PBMCs. V was clipped by 3 bases and J by 6 bases; unmatched bases: 6. Germline assignment: CDR1 SGHRS and CDR2 YFSETQ. The CDR3 spans 14 residues. Study-level results: In tolerant patients, donor-specific Tregs outgrew total Tregs, suggesting antigen-driven expansion. Nucleotide sequences could not be compared across some patients' samples due to primer changes. Biological reproducibility was not directly addressed in this study.

Produced via immunoSEQ multiplex PCR; TCRdb's table is partial and in-frame only. The sample lists more than 90,000 clones, 90% to 95% seen once, with under 2% in the top ten. Here the sequenced sample was CD4+ T cells from blood (PBMCs), taken 12 months after the transplant. The rearrangement uses TRBV5-1 and TRBJ2-3; 8 bases line up with TRBD2. The source is a human patient who received a combined kidney and bone marrow transplant. Some T cells may be supplied by the graft donor. The CDR3 DNA is TGCGCCAGCAGCTATAGCGGGGTTGTTGATACGCAGTATTTT. Residues: CASSYSGVVDTQYF.